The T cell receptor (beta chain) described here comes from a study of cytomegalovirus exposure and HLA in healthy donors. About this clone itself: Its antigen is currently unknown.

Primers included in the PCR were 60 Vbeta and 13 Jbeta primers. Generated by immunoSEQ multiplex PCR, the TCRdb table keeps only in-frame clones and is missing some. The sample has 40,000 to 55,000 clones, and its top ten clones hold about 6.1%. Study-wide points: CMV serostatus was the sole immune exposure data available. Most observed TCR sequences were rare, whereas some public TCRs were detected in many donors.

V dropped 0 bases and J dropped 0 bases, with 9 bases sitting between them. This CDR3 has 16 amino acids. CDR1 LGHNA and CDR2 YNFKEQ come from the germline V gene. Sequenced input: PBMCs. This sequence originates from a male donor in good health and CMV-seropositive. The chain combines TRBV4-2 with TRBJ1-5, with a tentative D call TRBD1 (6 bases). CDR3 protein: CASSQEQGHSNQPQHF. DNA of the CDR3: TGTGCCAGCAGCCAAGAACAGGGACATAGCAATCAGCCCCAGCATTTT.